This T cell receptor beta chain was profiled in a study of T cells in Graves' hyperthyroidism and ophthalmopathy. A lack of ophthalmopathy progression within 18 months defined stable Graves' hyperthyroidism. Orbital computed tomography and thyroid ultrasound, together with serum TRAb and thyroxine and clinical symptoms, were used for diagnoses. This clonotype occurred many times. TCR beta CDR3 region amplification was performed from RNA transcripts. With the HTBI primer set, the TCR CDR3 went through a first round of RT-PCR. Each CDR3 protein gets one entry after TCRdb re-called the multiplex PCR reads with MiXCR. The table lists hundreds of thousands of distinct CDR3 sequences, 16% of them singletons. This CDR3 is 15 amino acids long. Germline V gene sequence: CDR1 SGHTA, CDR2 FQGNSA. V was pared by 4 bases and J by 2 bases, with 4 bases of the junction left unmatched.

The V and J genes are TRBV7-2 and TRBJ2-5; 10 nucleotides align to TRBD2. The sample comprised blood. This receptor was obtained from a woman aged 18 to 35 with Graves' hyperthyroidism. This CDR3 is CASSYVAGGQETQYF. CDR3 DNA: TGTGCCAGCAGCTACGTAGCGGGAGGACAAGAGACCCAGTACTTC.